This entry lists 12 T cell receptor beta chains sequenced from one sample in a study of identical twins (dated by TCRdb to between 2015 and 2016). Library creation used 5' RACE. Sequencing took place on an Illumina HiSeq 2000. The public reads were run again by TCRdb, first through fastp at Q25 and then through MiXCR, and only productive beta chains were kept. Each CDR3 protein gets just one entry, which takes the most common genes and DNA from the rows behind it. This sample lists hundreds of thousands of distinct CDR3 sequences; approximately 21% were detected once. The top ten constitute approximately 4.3% of the sample. The data were also submitted as part of a second study, on T cells expressing NK-cell markers.

Specimen: PBMCs. The origin of the receptors is a young woman in good health.

V and J are TRBV6-5 and TRBJ2-7; 9 bases are shared with TRBD1. With V trimmed by 3 bases and J by 6 bases, 6 bases remained unmatched. This CDR3 spans 14 amino acids. Germline V gene sequence: CDR1 MNHEY, CDR2 SVGAGI. The CDR3 bases are TGTGCCAGCAGTTATCGGACAGGGGTAAGCGAGCAGTACTTC. This sequence encodes CASSYRTGVSEQYF.

This sequence joins TRBV3-1 and TRBJ2-3; 10 positions match TRBD2. V lost 3 bases to trimming and J lost 6 bases; unmatched junction nucleotides: 9. This CDR3 region has 16 residues. Germline CDR1 reads LGHDT; CDR2 reads YNNKEL (reference sequence). The CDR3: CASSHRSGGANDTQYF. CDR3 in DNA: TGTGCCAGCAGCCATCGGAGCGGGGGGGCCAACGATACGCAGTATTTT.

This sequence joins TRBV6-2 or TRBV6-3 and TRBJ1-1; possible D gene TRBD1, 6 bases. CDR1 and CDR2 (germline): MNHEY, SVGEGT. The ends were cut back, 6 bases at V and 6 bases at J, with 17 bases in the middle. This CDR3 has 14 residues. The CDR3 nucleotides read TGTGCCAGCAGACCACCTAACAGGGTTGCTGAAGCTTTCTTT. Its protein product is CASRPPNRVAEAFF.

This clonotype was seen repeatedly, ten times or more. This sequence joins TRBV30 and TRBJ2-1; no reliable D call. Germline V gene data show CDR1 as GTSNPN and CDR2 as SVGIG (reference sequence). Trimming pared 0 bases from V and 8 bases from J, leaving 5 bases between. The CDR3 covers 11 residues. The CDR3 spells CAWSVGHEQFF. In DNA, the CDR3 is TGTGCCTGGAGTGTCGGGCATGAGCAGTTCTTC. The full variable domain, its missing parts supplied by reference TRBV30 and TRBJ2-1, is SQTIHQWPATLVQPVGSPLSLECTVEGTSNPNLYWYRQAAGRGLQLLFYSVGIGQISSEVPQNLSASRPQDRQFILSSKKLLLSDSGFYLCAWSVGHEQFFGPGTRLTVL.

This clonotype was seen only a few times. The V call is TRBV3-1, the J call TRBJ2-1; 12 nucleotides match TRBD2. Germline trimming cut 2 bases from V and 8 bases from J; bases unmatched to any gene: 4. The germline V gene has CDR1 LGHDT and CDR2 YNNKEL (reference sequence). The CDR3 spans 15 residues. The CDR3 sequence is CASSQTSGRYDEQFF. In nucleotides, the CDR3 is TGTGCCAGCAGCCAAACTAGCGGGAGGTACGATGAGCAGTTCTTC.

This clonotype has ten or more counts. The chain recombines TRBV20-1 with TRBJ1-5; D gene ambiguous. The CDR3 runs to 14 residues. Trimming removed 4 bases from V and 5 bases from J, with 15 bases in between. CDR1 DFQATT and CDR2 SNEGSKA come from the germline V gene (reference sequence). CDR3 sequence (DNA): TGCAGTGCTAAGAGGGAAAATGGGGATCAGCCCCAGCATTTT. This translates into CSAKRENGDQPQHF.

This chain joins TRBV27 and TRBJ2-1, with D maybe TRBD2 (5 bases). Germline CDR1 is MNHEY and CDR2 is SMNVEV (reference sequence). The CDR3 sequence is 16 residues long. V was trimmed by 7 bases and J by 9 bases, leaving 25 bases between them. The chain's CDR3 is CASKFTSGTFLGEQFF. The CDR3 nucleotides are TGTGCCAGCAAGTTCACCAGCGGTACGTTTTTGGGTGAGCAGTTCTTC.

The chain has TRBV6-2 or TRBV6-3 and TRBJ2-1; D is unclear. CDR1 and CDR2 from the germline V gene are MNHEY and SVGEGT. This CDR3 has 11 amino acids. V was clipped by 2 bases and J by 10 bases, with 6 bases between them. The CDR3 DNA reads as TGTGCCAGCAGTTACGTGGGCGAGCAGTTCTTC. Translation gives CASSYVGEQFF.

This chain joins TRBV10-3 and TRBJ1-5, with 9 bases that match TRBD1. V was pared by 3 bases and J by 6 bases, with 3 bases of the junction left unmatched. Germline CDR1 reads ENHRY; CDR2 reads SYGVKD. CDR3 length equals 14 residues. DNA of the CDR3: TGTGCCATCAGTGAACAGGGGGCGGCTCAGCCCCAGCATTTT. Translation gives CAISEQGAAQPQHF.

This clonotype was counted at least ten times. V and J are TRBV5-1 and TRBJ2-1, with D possibly being TRBD1 or TRBD2 (6 bases each). Trimming shortened V by 0 bases and J by 7 bases, and 11 bases separated the two germline ends. This CDR3 comprises 14 residues. Germline lookup yields CDR1 SGHRS and CDR2 YFSETQ. CDR3 in amino acids: CASSLGGTSNEQFF. The CDR3 DNA is TGCGCCAGCAGCTTGGGCGGGACATCGAATGAGCAGTTCTTC.

The chain carries TRBV29-1 and TRBJ2-3; 8 positions match TRBD2. J gave up 2 bases and V 3 bases, and 7 bases lay outside the gene matches. CDR1 and CDR2 (germline): SQVTM, ANQGSEA. CDR3 length equals 15 residues. Written as DNA, the CDR3 is TGCAGCGTTGACGAGGGACTAGAAACCACAGATACGCAGTATTTT. Residues: CSVDEGLETTDTQYF.

This clonotype showed up just a few times. DNA for the CDR3: TGCAGTGCCGCGAGGACACTGATTCAAGAGACCCAGTACTTC. Translation gives CSAARTLIQETQYF. The V and J genes are TRBV20-1 and TRBJ2-5; the D gene is possibly TRBD1 (5 bases). V lost 6 bases and J lost 2, with 16 bases in between. There are 14 residues in the CDR3. CDR1 and CDR2 from the germline V gene are DFQATT and SNEGSKA (reference sequence).